Below, 3 T cell receptor beta chains from the same sample are listed, as sequenced in a study of shared clonotypes between healthy human individuals. Generated by immunoSEQ multiplex PCR, the TCRdb table keeps only in-frame clones and is missing some. This sample has about 600,000 clones, with more than 95% found just once. Material for sequencing was naive CD4+ T cells sorted from blood. Noted subset: CD45RA+ positively selected. Receptors were obtained from a woman in her twenties or thirties in good health.

CDR3 DNA sequence: TGTGCCAGCAGCTTGACACCTAGCGGGAGTACTTCAGATACGCAGTATTTT. This translates into CASSLTPSGSTSDTQYF. The gene calls are TRBV5-6 and TRBJ2-3; 10 bases fit TRBD2. The V segment lost 1 base and the J segment 4 bases; nucleotides outside the gene matches: 9. CDR1 is SGHDT and CDR2 is YYEEEE in the germline V gene. The CDR3 totals 17 residues.

CDR3 DNA: TGTGCCGCGGGGGGCATAGCTGAAGCTTTCTTT. The encoded protein is CAAGGIAEAFF. The V call is TRBV28, the J call TRBJ1-1, with D possibly TRBD1 on 6 matching bases. The CDR3 extends over 11 amino acids. Trimming cost V 11 bases and J 6 bases, with 13 bases left between them. Germline V lookup: CDR1 MDHEN, CDR2 SYDVKM.

V and J are TRBV28 and TRBJ1-2; D not certain. The CDR3 covers 12 residues. Germline CDR1 and CDR2: MDHEN and SYDVKM. Trimming removed 3 bases at V and 4 bases at J, with 6 bases between. Written as DNA, the CDR3 is TGTGCCAGCAGTTTCCCACCCTATGGCTACACCTTC. Amino acids: CASSFPPYGYTF.